The 19 T cell receptor beta chains listed next were all sequenced from one sample in a study of vaccination and CD4 T cells after COVID-19. The assay that was used to sequence DNA from cultured CD4+ T cells was the Oncomine TCR Beta short-read assay. TCRdb fed the PCR reads into MiXCR, producing one record per CDR3 protein. The data hold approximately 25,000 distinct CDR3 sequences, with roughly 60% observed a single time. Their antigens are not known. The sample's treatment: approximately nine-day PBMC culture with coronavirus spike peptide pools or control peptides (ViraFEST assay). Input material: CD4+ T cells from blood, cultured in vitro. These receptors were obtained from a human donor who had recovered from COVID-19.

The chain uses TRBV11-3 and TRBJ2-1; 11 bases line up with TRBD2. CDR3 size: 19 residues. Losses at the gene ends were 5 bases for V and 8 bases for J; bases not matched to a gene: 20. Germline V gives CDR1 SGHNT, CDR2 YENEEA. The CDR3 bases are TGTGCCAGCAGCGCGGGCCGCAACATAGCGGGAGGGCCCAGGGATGAGCAGTTCTTC. Translated, it gives CASSAGRNIAGGPRDEQFF.

This sequence joins TRBV6-1 and TRBJ2-6; D ambiguous. The CDR3 spans 15 residues. The V gene lost 7 bases and the J gene lost 0 bases, with 10 bases spanning the gap. CDR1 MNHNS and CDR2 SASEGT come from the germline V gene. This chain's CDR3 is CASMSYSSGANVLTF. Written as DNA, the CDR3 is TGTGCCAGCATGTCCTACAGCTCTGGGGCCAACGTCCTGACTTTC.

The chain carries TRBV4-3 and TRBJ1-2; possibly TRBD1 for D (6 bases). Deletions cut 0 bases from V and 5 bases from J, with 22 bases between. The length of the CDR3 is 18 residues. CDR1 and CDR2 (germline): LGHNA, YSLEER. The CDR3 here is CASSQEGGSGAWGYGYTF. CDR3 in DNA: TGCGCCAGCAGCCAAGAAGGAGGTTCGGGGGCCTGGGGGTATGGCTACACCTTC.

The chain combines TRBV7-2 with TRBJ1-5; D remains ambiguous. Trimming removed 5 bases at V and 6 bases at J, with 17 bases between. The CDR3 spans 15 residues. The germline V gene has CDR1 SGHTA and CDR2 FQGNSA. In DNA, the CDR3 is TGTGCCAGCAGCGGAACGTCGGGAGGCGGTCAGCCCCAGCATTTT. It encodes CASSGTSGGGQPQHF.

The V and J genes are TRBV28 and TRBJ1-6; D is ambiguous. The V end was cut by 2 bases, the J end by 8 bases, with 16 bases between. The CDR3 has 16 residues. The germline V gene encodes CDR1 MDHEN and CDR2 SYDVKM. This chain's CDR3 is CASSLGAGGSHSPLHF. CDR3 nucleotide sequence: TGTGCCAGCAGTTTAGGAGCAGGAGGCAGTCATTCACCCCTCCACTTT.

V usage is TRBV7-2 and J usage is TRBJ2-7; 9 positions match TRBD1. The V and J ends lost 1 base and 6 bases, in that order; junction bases with no gene match: 4. The germline gives CDR1 SGHTA, CDR2 FQGNSA. The length of the CDR3 is 14 residues. The CDR3 DNA is TGTGCCAGCAGCTTAGACAGGGGGCGCGGCGAGCAGTACTTC. This encodes CASSLDRGRGEQYF.

In its sample, this clonotype was seen a few times. The chain uses TRBV6-1 and TRBJ1-4; TRBD1 agrees at 7 bases. The germline CDR1 and CDR2 sequences are MNHNS and SASEGT. V gave up 6 bases and J gave up 8 bases; unmatched junction bases: 12. This CDR3 comprises 15 residues. The CDR3 DNA reads TGTGCCAGCAGGGGCCCAGGACAGGAGGGGGAAAAACTGTTTTTT. The encoded protein is CASRGPGQEGEKLFF.

In its sample, this clonotype was seen a few times. The chain is built from TRBV20-1 and TRBJ2-7, with D maybe TRBD2 (6 bases). CDR1 and CDR2 (germline): DFQATT, SNEGSKA (reference sequence). This CDR3 comprises 13 residues. Between the trimmed V and J ends, which lost 6 bases and 4 bases, there was a span of 16 bases. The CDR3 sequence is CSAPKTSGYEQYF. In nucleotides, the CDR3 is TGCAGTGCCCCTAAGACCAGCGGGTACGAGCAGTACTTC.

V usage is TRBV20-1 and J usage is TRBJ2-7; D unresolved. V dropped 3 bases and J dropped 5 bases, with 8 bases sitting between them. The germline V gene encodes CDR1 DFQATT and CDR2 SNEGSKA (reference sequence). The CDR3 runs 11 residues. Here the CDR3 DNA reads TGCAGTGCTAGCGGATGGGACGAGCAGTACTTC. It specifies CSASGWDEQYF.

The chain couples TRBV7-8 to TRBJ1-1; 7 bases line up with TRBD1. The junction had 8 bases not matched to a gene; V was cut back by 5 bases and J by 5 bases. Germline values: CDR1 SGHVS, CDR2 FQNEAQ. There are 14 residues in the CDR3. The CDR3 is CASSTQGQGTEAFF. CDR3 coding DNA: TGTGCCAGCAGCACACAGGGGCAGGGGACTGAAGCTTTCTTT.

By frequency in the sample, this clonotype is large. Here the CDR3 DNA reads TGTGCCAGCAGCGGATACTCCTACAATGAGCAGTTCTTC. It encodes CASSGYSYNEQFF. The chain couples TRBV6-1 to TRBJ2-1; D uncertain. Looked up from germline, CDR1 is MNHNS and CDR2 is SASEGT. CDR3 length: 13 amino acids. V was clipped by 6 bases and J by 0 bases, with 6 bases between them.

This chain joins TRBV11-1 and TRBJ2-6, with TRBD2 matching over 7 bases. V dropped 1 base and J dropped 1; count of bases not matched to a gene: 10. The CDR3 covers 19 residues. The V gene's germline CDR1 is SGHAT and CDR2 FQDESV (reference sequence). For the CDR3, the DNA is TGTGCCAGCAGCTTAGGTAGCGGGTCCCCTAAGTCTGGGGCCAACGTCCTGACTTTC. This sequence encodes CASSLGSGSPKSGANVLTF.

This chain uses TRBV20-1 with TRBJ2-7; the D is unclear. The V gene's germline CDR1 is DFQATT and CDR2 SNEGSKA (reference sequence). The CDR3 is 14 residues long. Trimming pared 0 bases from V and 2 bases from J, leaving 11 bases between. DNA for the CDR3: TGCAGTGCTAGAGATCGGGCAGGCCCCTACGAGCAGTACTTC. Translated, it gives CSARDRAGPYEQYF.

This rearrangement joins TRBV20-1 to TRBJ2-7, with 8 bases fitting TRBD2. The length of the CDR3 is 14 residues. V lost 4 bases, J lost 2 bases, and 7 bases stayed unmatched. The germline gives CDR1 DFQATT, CDR2 SNEGSKA (reference sequence). The CDR3 region is CSAIRLARPYEQYF. The CDR3 region has the DNA TGCAGTGCTATCCGACTAGCGAGACCCTACGAGCAGTACTTC.

The rearrangement links TRBV11-2 to TRBJ1-2, with D unclear. Germline V CDR1 and CDR2: SGHAT, FQNNGV. CDR3 length equals 13 residues. Trimming left V 3 bases short and J 3 bases short, with 8 bases between. CDR3: CASSFSRDYGYTF. The CDR3 DNA is TGTGCCAGCAGCTTCTCCCGAGACTATGGCTACACCTTC.

This clonotype was counted between two and nine times. The chain carries TRBV7-9 and TRBJ2-2, with TRBD2 matching 10 bases. CDR1 is SEHNR and CDR2 is FQNEAQ in the germline V gene (reference sequence). This CDR3 has 16 amino acids. Unmatched junction bases numbered 0, after V lost 2 bases and J lost 0 bases. The CDR3, as DNA: TGTGCCAGCAGCTTAACTAGCGGGGCGAACACCGGGGAGCTGTTTTTT. Its translation is CASSLTSGANTGELFF.

This clonotype was seen a handful of times. V is TRBV7-2 and J is TRBJ2-5; 7 positions match TRBD1. This CDR3 region has 14 residues. Germline V gives CDR1 SGHTA, CDR2 FQGNSA. Trimming took 5 bases from V and 5 from J; bases not matched to a gene: 8. The CDR3 sequence is CASSRGGAEETQYF. The CDR3 nucleotides read TGTGCCAGCAGCCGAGGGGGCGCGGAGGAGACCCAGTACTTC.

The chain employs TRBV5-1 and TRBJ1-2; D perhaps matches TRBD1 (6 bases). The V end lost 7 bases, the J end lost 6 bases, and 19 bases lay between the germline ends. CDR3 length: 14 residues. Per germline, CDR1 SGHRS and CDR2 YFSETQ. The CDR3 reads CASRRGLQGDGYTF. Here the CDR3 DNA reads TGCGCCAGCCGACGGGGATTACAGGGCGATGGCTACACCTTC.

The V and J genes are TRBV7-8 and TRBJ1-2; a weak D match, TRBD1 (5 bases). This CDR3 is 16 amino acids long. Germline-derived CDR1 and CDR2 are SGHVS and FQNEAQ. V dropped 4 bases and J dropped 3 bases, with 18 bases sitting between them. The DNA of the CDR3 is TGTGCCAGCAGCTACCTCGGGGCCGGGAATCACTATGGCTACACCTTC. Translation: CASSYLGAGNHYGYTF.